This T cell receptor (beta chain) was observed in a study of T cell responses to AZD1222 COVID-19 vaccine. Broader study findings: There were repertoire samples only from the period after the peak T cell response.

The V segment lost 4 bases and the J segment 4 bases; nucleotides outside the gene matches: 13. The CDR3 totals 16 residues. Germline V lookup: CDR1 SEHNR, CDR2 FQNEAQ (reference sequence). Repertoires were generated with immunoSEQ multiplex PCR, while TCRdb's copy carries only in-frame clones and drops some. The repertoire holds about 100,000 clones, about 90% seen once, with under 10% in the top ten. Note on this clone: Its antigen is currently unknown.

The rearrangement links TRBV7-9 to TRBJ2-7; 7 bases map to TRBD1. Specimen: peripheral blood, collected 28 days after the second AZD1222 dose. This TCR was sampled from an adult who received the AZD1222 COVID-19 vaccine. The CDR3 protein is CASSYRRQGVKYEQYF. The CDR3 DNA is TGTGCCAGCAGCTACAGGAGACAGGGCGTAAAGTACGAGCAGTACTTC. The full variable domain, with the rest looked up from reference TRBV7-9 and TRBJ2-7, is DTGVSQNPRHKITKRGQNVTFRCDPISEHNRLYWYRQTLGQGPEFLTYFQNEAQLEKSRLLSDRFSAERPKGSFSTLEIQRTEQGDSAMYLCASSYRRQGVKYEQYFGPGTRLTVT.